The 27 T cell receptor beta chains below come from one sample, sequenced in a study of cytomegalovirus exposure and HLA in healthy donors. 60 Vbeta and 13 Jbeta primers were used in PCR. The method was immunoSEQ multiplex PCR; TCRdb's version includes in-frame clones alone and lacks a portion of them. The sample lists 250,000 to 350,000 clones; roughly 88% were seen once. Sequenced: PBMCs. The origin of the receptors is a man aged 40-55 years in good health and CMV-seropositive.

This sequence joins TRBV5-8 and TRBJ1-5; D is uncertain. Germline CDR1 SGHTS, CDR2 YDEGEE. The CDR3 length is 16 residues. The V gene lost 3 bases and the J gene lost 5 bases, with 18 bases spanning the gap. The CDR3 coding sequence is TGTGCCAGCAGCTCGCACCTGCCACTCCGGGATCAGCCCCAGCATTTT. It codes for CASSSHLPLRDQPQHF. Full variable domain (rest looked up from reference TRBV5-8 and TRBJ1-5): EAGVTQSPTHLIKTRGQQATLRCSPISGHTSVYWYQQALGLGLQFLLWYDEGEERNRGNFPPRFSGRQFPNYSSELNVNALELEDSALYLCASSSHLPLRDQPQHFGDGTRLSIL.

The V call is TRBV19, the J call TRBJ1-1; D is unclear. The germline gives CDR1 LNHDA, CDR2 SQIVND (reference sequence). The CDR3 has 15 amino acids. Trimming left V 4 bases short and J 3 bases short, with 15 bases between. CDR3 nucleotides: TGTGCCAGTAGTAGGGGAGGCCCCGGGGACACTGAAGCTTTCTTT. This sequence encodes CASSRGGPGDTEAFF.

The sample holds a few counts of this clone. The rearrangement joins TRBV5-1 to TRBJ1-2; D call uncertain. V was cut by 4 bases and J by 0 bases, with 10 bases left in between. Per the germline V gene, CDR1 is SGHRS and CDR2 is YFSETQ. The CDR3 is 14 residues long. In nucleotides, the CDR3 is TGCGCCAGCAGCCAGGACGGGGCTAACTATGGCTACACCTTC. Its protein product is CASSQDGANYGYTF.

This chain connects TRBV28 to TRBJ1-3; TRBD1 agrees at 12 bases. Germline assignment: CDR1 MDHEN and CDR2 SYDVKM. Unmatched junction bases numbered 3, after V lost 2 bases and J lost 4 bases. The CDR3 is made up of 16 amino acids. The CDR3 coding sequence is TGTGCCAGCAGTTTAGCCGGGACAGGGGGCGGAAACACCATATATTTT. Translation gives CASSLAGTGGGNTIYF.

This rearrangement joins TRBV10-3 to TRBJ2-7; 7 bases map to TRBD1. V was pared by 6 bases and J by 4 bases, with 9 bases of the junction left unmatched. Germline V CDR1 and CDR2: ENHRY, SYGVKD. CDR3 size: 14 residues. This chain's CDR3 is CAISPGQTKYEQYF. CDR3 in DNA: TGTGCCATCAGCCCGGGACAGACAAAGTACGAGCAGTACTTC.

The chain uses TRBV9 and TRBJ2-2, with TRBD2 identical over 7 bases. There are 15 residues in the CDR3. V lost 4 bases to trimming and J lost 2 bases; unmatched junction nucleotides: 5. CDR1 SGDLS and CDR2 YYNGEE come from the germline V gene. The CDR3 here is CASSYAGANTGELFF. CDR3 sequence (DNA): TGTGCCAGCAGCTACGCGGGAGCCAACACCGGGGAGCTGTTTTTT.

The gene calls are TRBV7-9 and TRBJ2-5; the D is unclear. V lost 2 bases to trimming and J lost 2 bases, with 6 bases between them. Germline V lookup: CDR1 SEHNR, CDR2 FQNEAQ (reference sequence). CDR3 length equals 13 residues. In nucleotides, the CDR3 is TGTGCCAGCAGCTTATATGTGCAAGAGACCCAGTACTTC. This gives the protein CASSLYVQETQYF.

This rearrangement joins TRBV27 to TRBJ2-3, with 10 positions matching TRBD2. V lost 0 bases, J lost 7 bases, and 16 bases stayed unmatched. This CDR3 has 19 amino acids. Germline CDR1 reads MNHEY; CDR2 reads SMNVEV (reference sequence). The CDR3 DNA reads TGTGCCAGCAGTTTATCGTCCCTCGGGCTAGCGGGAGTCCCCCATACGCAGTATTTT. Protein: CASSLSSLGLAGVPHTQYF.

The chain joins TRBV7-8 to TRBJ1-1; 10 nucleotides line up with TRBD1. V shed 0 bases, J shed 4 bases, and the junction held 2 bases outside the gene matches. Per germline, CDR1 SGHVS and CDR2 FQNEAQ. CDR3 size: 15 residues. CDR3 region: CASSLAGQGSTEAFF. The CDR3 coding sequence is TGTGCCAGCAGCTTAGCGGGACAGGGGTCCACTGAAGCTTTCTTT.

V is TRBV27 and J is TRBJ2-3; D is undetermined. The V gene's germline CDR1 is MNHEY and CDR2 SMNVEV (reference sequence). V lost 5 bases, J lost 3 bases, and 12 bases lay in between. This CDR3 has 14 residues. The CDR3 region has the DNA TGTGCCAGCAGTCCCCAGGTTGGGACAGATACGCAGTATTTT. It yields the protein CASSPQVGTDTQYF.

The CDR3 sequence is CATSRDPGLTYNEQFF. CDR3 sequence (DNA): TGTGCCACCAGCAGAGACCCGGGACTCACCTACAATGAGCAGTTCTTC. The chain has TRBV15 and TRBJ2-1, with D tentatively TRBD2 (6 bases). Trimming removed 0 bases at V and 2 bases at J, with 11 bases between. CDR3 length equals 16 residues. The germline V gene encodes CDR1 LNHNV and CDR2 YYDKDF (reference sequence).

The chain uses TRBV28 and TRBJ2-1; TRBD2 aligns across 8 bases. Germline values: CDR1 MDHEN, CDR2 SYDVKM. This CDR3 has 15 residues. V trimming: 3 bases; J trimming: 5 bases; junction bases outside the gene matches: 6. CDR3 sequence: CASSLTSGRDNEQFF. The CDR3 region has the DNA TGTGCCAGCAGTTTGACAAGCGGGAGAGACAATGAGCAGTTCTTC. The whole variable domain, filled in from reference TRBV28 and TRBJ2-1, reads DVKVTQSSRYLVKRTGEKVFLECVQDMDHENMFWYRQDPGLGLRLIYFSYDVKMKEKGDIPEGYSVSREKKERFSLILESASTNQTSMYLCASSLTSGRDNEQFFGPGTRLTVL.

In DNA, the CDR3 is TGTGCCTGGAGTGGGACGAGAGGGCATGAAAAACTGTTTTTT. Its translation: CAWSGTRGHEKLFF. The chain carries TRBV30 and TRBJ1-4; no definite D call. Germline V gives CDR1 GTSNPN, CDR2 SVGIG (reference sequence). The CDR3 loop spans 14 amino acids. V shed 1 base and J shed 6 bases, with 12 bases lying between them.

This chain uses TRBV5-4 with TRBJ2-2, with 8 bases lining up with TRBD1. Germline V CDR1 and CDR2: SGHNT, YYREEE (reference sequence). The CDR3 loop spans 15 amino acids. V was clipped by 4 bases and J by 6 bases; unmatched bases: 8. Here the CDR3 reads CASSIRDRLSGELFF. CDR3 DNA: TGTGCCAGCAGCATTCGGGACAGGTTATCCGGGGAGCTGTTTTTT.

The V call is TRBV4-1, the J call TRBJ2-1; the match to TRBD2 covers 8 bases. The CDR3 is 16 residues long. Germline CDR1 MGHRA, CDR2 YSYEKL. V was clipped by 0 bases and J by 10 bases; unmatched bases: 11. The CDR3 region is CASSQDIGRAINEQFF. The CDR3 region has the DNA TGCGCCAGCAGCCAAGATATCGGGAGGGCCATCAACGAGCAGTTCTTC.

The CDR3 protein is CASSLWDRAVTEAFF. As DNA, the CDR3 is TGCGCCAGCAGCCTATGGGACAGGGCGGTAACTGAAGCTTTCTTT. V usage is TRBV5-1 and J usage is TRBJ1-1; 9 nucleotides align to TRBD1. CDR1 is SGHRS and CDR2 is YFSETQ in the germline V gene. Trimming removed 4 bases from V and 5 bases from J; junction bases left unmatched: 9. The CDR3 contains 15 residues. Filled out from reference TRBV5-1 and TRBJ1-1, the complete variable domain reads KAGVTQTPRYLIKTRGQQVTLSCSPISGHRSVSWYQQTPGQGLQFLFEYFSETQRNKGNFPGRFSGRQFSNSRSEMNVSTLELGDSALYLCASSLWDRAVTEAFFGQGTRLTVV.

The V call is TRBV4-1, the J call TRBJ2-1, with 7 bases identical to TRBD1. Germline V gene lookup returns CDR1 MGHRA and CDR2 YSYEKL. The V gene end was trimmed by 3 bases and the J gene end by 3 bases; junction bases not matched to a gene: 23. CDR3 length: 21 residues. The CDR3: CASSHDRDSAPEAVIYNEQFF. The CDR3 DNA reads TGCGCCAGCAGCCATGACCGGGACAGCGCCCCCGAAGCGGTTATCTACAATGAGCAGTTCTTC.

This chain joins TRBV28 and TRBJ1-1; D unclear. The CDR3 extends over 15 amino acids. Germline values: CDR1 MDHEN, CDR2 SYDVKM. V was cut by 1 base and J by 0 bases, with 9 bases left in between. CDR3 residues: CASSLYTVMNTEAFF. The CDR3 DNA reads TGTGCCAGCAGTTTATATACGGTCATGAACACTGAAGCTTTCTTT.

The chain combines TRBV18 with TRBJ1-3; 9 nucleotides line up with TRBD1. The germline CDR1 and CDR2 sequences are KGHSH and LQKENI. The CDR3 consists of 16 residues. With V trimmed by 6 bases and J by 0 bases, 6 bases remained unmatched. The DNA of the CDR3 is TGTGCCAGCTCTTCGGGACAGGGACGCTCTGGAAACACCATATATTTT. This translates into CASSSGQGRSGNTIYF.

The J gene is TRBJ2-7, the V gene TRBV27, with 10 positions matching TRBD2. Losses at the gene ends were 8 bases for V and 5 bases for J; bases not matched to a gene: 9. In germline, CDR1 is MNHEY, CDR2 SMNVEV (reference sequence). The CDR3 totals 14 residues. The CDR3 is CASGWGTSADEQYF. The CDR3 nucleotides read TGTGCCAGCGGCTGGGGGACTAGCGCTGACGAGCAGTACTTC.

The chain carries TRBV10-3 and TRBJ2-7; the D gene is possibly TRBD1 (6 bases). The CDR3 has 17 amino acids. Germline CDR1 is ENHRY and CDR2 is SYGVKD. V lost 4 bases and J lost 1, with 20 bases in between. The CDR3 sequence is CAISASWQGTLSYEQYF. CDR3 nucleotide sequence: TGTGCCATCAGTGCTTCTTGGCAGGGGACATTGTCCTACGAGCAGTACTTC.

The gene calls are TRBV19 and TRBJ1-1, with no clear D. The CDR3 length is 15 residues. The germline CDR1 and CDR2 sequences are LNHDA and SQIVND (reference sequence). Deletions cut 1 base from V and 0 bases from J, with 9 bases between. The CDR3 bases are TGTGCCAGTAGTATAGCTGATTACATGAACACTGAAGCTTTCTTT. Its translation is CASSIADYMNTEAFF. The full variable domain, rest sourced from reference TRBV19 and TRBJ1-1, is DGGITQSPKYLFRKEGQNVTLSCEQNLNHDAMYWYRQDPGQGLRLIYYSQIVNDFQKGDIAEGYSVSREKKESFPLTVTSAQKNPTAFYLCASSIADYMNTEAFFGQGTRLTVV.

The chain uses TRBV4-1 and TRBJ1-2, with TRBD1 identical over 7 bases. The ends lost 5 bases at V and 4 bases at J; junction bases unmatched: 7. The CDR3 has 14 amino acids. Germline V gene data show CDR1 as MGHRA and CDR2 as YSYEKL. In DNA form, the CDR3 reads TGCGCCAGCAGCAACCAACAGGGGACCTATGGCTACACCTTC. It translates to CASSNQQGTYGYTF.

The rearrangement links TRBV5-4 to TRBJ2-7; 9 nucleotides agree with TRBD2. V dropped 1 base and J dropped 9; count of bases not matched to a gene: 17. The CDR3 is 17 amino acids. Germline values: CDR1 SGHNT, CDR2 YYREEE (reference sequence). CDR3: CASSLPSGILRDRVQYF. The CDR3 nucleotides read TGTGCCAGCAGCTTGCCTAGCGGGATCCTTCGAGATAGGGTGCAGTACTTC.

This sequence joins TRBV7-6 and TRBJ1-4, with a possible D match to TRBD1 (5 bases). The CDR3 is made up of 18 amino acids. The germline gives CDR1 SGHVS, CDR2 FNYEAQ. Trimming took off 6 bases at V and 0 bases at J, with 20 bases between the two ends. The CDR3 DNA is TGTGCCAGCAGACCCGGGACTCTCGAAAGCGCAACTAATGAAAAACTGTTTTTT. Amino acid sequence: CASRPGTLESATNEKLFF.

This chain uses TRBV4-3 with TRBJ2-1; D is perhaps TRBD2 (5 bases). Germline V lookup: CDR1 LGHNA, CDR2 YSLEER. This CDR3 region has 13 residues. V was clipped by 4 bases and J by 10 bases, with 14 bases between them. In DNA, the CDR3 is TGCGCCAGCAGCCTTGGAGGAACCACAGAGCAGTTCTTC. It codes for CASSLGGTTEQFF.

This chain joins TRBV28 and TRBJ2-1; 7 bases agree with TRBD2. V lost 8 bases and J lost 2; bases outside the gene matches: 6. The CDR3 contains 14 residues. CDR1 MDHEN and CDR2 SYDVKM come from the germline V gene. CDR3 protein: CASCGGLTYNEQFF. The CDR3 coding sequence is TGTGCCAGCTGTGGGGGACTAACCTACAATGAGCAGTTCTTC.